This T cell receptor beta chain is drawn from a study of post-analysis software for immune sequencing data. Study-level results: The study found TRBV5-6, TRBV5-1 and TRBV20-1 among a few TRBV segments more frequent in patients than controls. Significantly lower normalized Chao1 diversity was found in patients with multiple sclerosis relative to controls. Samples from a shared batch, those prepared together, strongly co-clustered by F measure.

Comment on this clonotype: Its antigen is still unknown.

cDNA libraries for TCR beta contained unique molecular identifiers. When 1 to 10 million T cells were used, they gave roughly 500,000 cDNA molecules. TCRdb reprocessed the PCR reads with MiXCR, giving one entry per CDR3 protein. The sample includes hundreds of thousands of distinct CDR3 sequences, about 27% seen only once; the top ten take approximately 0.55%. The CDR3 totals 17 residues. Trimming cost V 8 bases and J 3 bases, with 22 bases left between them. CDR1 and CDR2 (germline): SEHNR, FQNEAQ (reference sequence). This sequence was found in a girl between 10 and 17 years old with multiple sclerosis. This rearrangement joins TRBV7-9 to TRBJ2-2, with a weak D call TRBD2 (6 bases). The sequenced sample was blood. The CDR3 nucleotides read TGTGCCAGCGCGGTGAGGCGCGACCGCGGGGACACCGGGGAGCTGTTTTTT. Encoded protein: CASAVRRDRGDTGELFF.